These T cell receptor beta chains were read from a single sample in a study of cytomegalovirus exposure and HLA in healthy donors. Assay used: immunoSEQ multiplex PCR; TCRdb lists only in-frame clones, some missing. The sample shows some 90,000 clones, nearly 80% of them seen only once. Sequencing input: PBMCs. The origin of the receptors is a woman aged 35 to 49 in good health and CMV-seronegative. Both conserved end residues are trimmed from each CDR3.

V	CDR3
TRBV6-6	ASSYGQGRTDTQY
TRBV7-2	ASSSDGRWKAF
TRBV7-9	ASMPSGRASYNEQF
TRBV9	ASSVVAGSGNTIY
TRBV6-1	ASSEASGSYNEQF
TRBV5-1	ASSFQGLAGGTSSYNEQF
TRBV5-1	ASSPGTSIFWQF
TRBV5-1	ASSVAGDNNQPQH
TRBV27	ASSLSGSTMV
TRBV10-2	ASSDLQGYSNQPQH
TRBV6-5	ATQRTSRYEQY
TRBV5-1	ASKGGSYEQY
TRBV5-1	ASSLRTRRDTQY
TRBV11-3	ASSARYDNQNTEAF
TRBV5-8	ASSLSFQQY
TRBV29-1	SVAPLAQAGELF
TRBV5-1	ASSLEQRASDTQY
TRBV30	AWHSGQPNQPQH
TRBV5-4	ASRSLDRAQDYGYT
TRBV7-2	ASSSPPGAYEQY
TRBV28	ASRPGNRPSTDTQY
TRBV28	ASSFNSLGRGNEAF
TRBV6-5	ASRTYGGREQY
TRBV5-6	ASSLDREYGYT
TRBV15	ATSQGQPYGYT
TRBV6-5	ASSYSGTGGYEQY
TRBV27	ASSLEGSGRISYNEQF
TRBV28	ASSLAGLRSYEQY
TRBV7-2	ASSLVDRGGYGYT
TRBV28	ASSPVRPNQPQH
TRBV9	ASSVIAGGPQY
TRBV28	ASSPTGPSTDTQY
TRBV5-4	ASSPQQGTLGAF
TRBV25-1	ASSTRDLAGTQY
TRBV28	ASSLGGVEGKRQPQH
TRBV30	AWSSQGTDTQY
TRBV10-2	ASSESTGGRTA
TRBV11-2	ASSFRRSNEKLF
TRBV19	ASTRGKNTGELF
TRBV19	ARGPWDGYT
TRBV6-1	ASSEVLGRGREPQH
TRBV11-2	ASSIFGTSGYNEQF
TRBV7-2	ASSPTIYSGNTIY
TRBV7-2	ASSPRGRTDTQY
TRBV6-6	ASSYYEDRSSYEQY
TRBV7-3	ASSLNPGQGHEAF
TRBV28	ASSLFSSGNTIY
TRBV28	ASSFVAGLSYEQY
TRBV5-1	ASSRLGTSGSGGLYEQY
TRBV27	ASSLSINGLGPGDHTDTQY
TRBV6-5	ASSYPPGTGGEQY
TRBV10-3	AISESGGRNTEAF